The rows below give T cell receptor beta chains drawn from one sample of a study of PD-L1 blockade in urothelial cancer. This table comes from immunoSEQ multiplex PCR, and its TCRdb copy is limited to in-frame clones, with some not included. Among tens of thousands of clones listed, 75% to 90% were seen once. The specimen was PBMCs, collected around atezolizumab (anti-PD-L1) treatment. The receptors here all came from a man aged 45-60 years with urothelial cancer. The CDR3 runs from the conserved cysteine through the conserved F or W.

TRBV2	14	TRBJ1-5	CASRGDRGNQPQHF
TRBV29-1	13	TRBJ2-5	CSHDRGLGETQYF
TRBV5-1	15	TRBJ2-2	CASSSVTGPTGELFF
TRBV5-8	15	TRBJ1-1	CASSLEGGTNTEAFF
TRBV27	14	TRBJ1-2	CASSLTQGARGYTF
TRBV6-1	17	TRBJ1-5	CASSEEDRGRGNQPQHF
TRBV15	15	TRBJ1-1	CATSRGQTGGTEAFF
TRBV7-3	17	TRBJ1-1	CASSSAQLLAGDTEAFF
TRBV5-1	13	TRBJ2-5	CASSPGQQETQYF
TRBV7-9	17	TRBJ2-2	CASSLYVAGSNTGELFF
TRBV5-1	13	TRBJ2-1	CASSLGQHNEQFF
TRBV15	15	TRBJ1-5	CATSRRGEVNQPQHF